This T cell receptor (beta chain) was profiled in a study of OX40 agonist ivuxolimab in advanced cancers. About the study: Those treated in dose escalation had hepatocellular carcinoma, melanoma, renal cell cancer or head and neck cancer.

This clone was recorded only once. As yet, its antigen is unknown. Broader study findings: Expanded peripheral T cells had an undetermined antigen specificity. Clones of CD4+ and CD8+ blood T cells grew by week 6 at doses of 0.1 to 3.0 mg/kg.

Assay: immunoSEQ multiplex PCR; the TCRdb copy retains only in-frame clones and omits some. The data show 75,000 to 90,000 clones, approximately 90% seen once. The CDR3 contains 14 residues. Germline values: CDR1 GTSNPN, CDR2 SVGIG (reference sequence). The V and J ends lost 3 bases and 9 bases, in that order; junction bases with no gene match: 14. The sequenced sample was CD4+ or CD8+ T cells sorted from blood, obtained in a trial of the OX40 agonist ivuxolimab. J is TRBJ2-7 and V is TRBV30; 7 positions agree with TRBD2. The source is an adult with an advanced solid tumor such as melanoma, head and neck, liver or kidney cancer. CDR3 sequence reads: CAWRSGLPIRRQYF. CDR3 nucleotides: TGTGCCTGGAGATCGGGACTACCCATACGTAGGCAGTACTTC.